These 14 T cell receptor beta chains share one sample of origin, sequenced in a study of vaccination effects on CD4 cells after COVID-19. No antigen has been identified for these receptors. Under the ViraFEST assay, PBMC were stimulated with viral peptide pools so that antigen-specific CD4+ T cells expanded. Sequencing was performed afterwards. Isolation of CD4+ T cells took place after about 10 days of culture. This individual tested PCR-positive for SARS-CoV-2 infection between March and December 2020. Every participant took two doses of the BNT162b2 or mRNA-1273 vaccine. Generated by immunoSEQ multiplex PCR, the TCRdb table keeps only in-frame clones and is missing some. The sample lists about 17,000 clones; around 70% were seen once. The material sequenced was CD4+ T cells from PBMCs cultured with SARS-CoV-2 spike peptides, taken after COVID-19 vaccination. The receptors come from a human donor who had a prior SARS-CoV-2 infection.

The chain employs TRBV6-5 and TRBJ1-6, with D hard to call. This CDR3 has 15 amino acids. Trimming shortened V by 8 bases and J by 2 bases, and 13 bases separated the two germline ends. Looked up from germline, CDR1 is MNHEY and CDR2 is SVGAGI. CDR3 amino acids: CASFSGTTYNSPLHF. The DNA for the CDR3 is TGTGCCAGCTTCAGCGGAACGACCTATAATTCACCCCTCCACTTT.

This chain links TRBV5-1 with TRBJ2-5; no firm D call. The ends were cut back, 0 bases at V and 4 bases at J, with 16 bases in the middle. In germline, CDR1 is SGHRS, CDR2 YFSETQ. The CDR3 runs to 16 residues. CDR3 amino acids: CASSLGPAIPGETQYF. The CDR3 bases are TGCGCCAGCAGCTTGGGGCCCGCTATACCTGGAGAGACCCAGTACTTC. Full variable domain (outside the CDR3, taken from reference TRBV5-1 and TRBJ2-5): KAGVTQTPRYLIKTRGQQVTLSCSPISGHRSVSWYQQTPGQGLQFLFEYFSETQRNKGNFPGRFSGRQFSNSRSEMNVSTLELGDSALYLCASSLGPAIPGETQYFGPGTRLLVL.

The V call is TRBV10-3, the J call TRBJ2-1; 8 bases map to TRBD2. Germline values: CDR1 ENHRY, CDR2 SYGVKD. V lost 2 bases to trimming and J lost 7 bases; unmatched junction nucleotides: 1. The CDR3 runs 13 residues. The CDR3 sequence: CAISEGGRNEQFF. CDR3 nucleotides: TGTGCCATCAGTGAGGGCGGGAGGAATGAGCAGTTCTTC.

The chain is built from TRBV6-5 and TRBJ1-6; the D gene is possibly TRBD1 (5 bases). The CDR3 runs 14 residues. Germline-derived CDR1 and CDR2 are MNHEY and SVGAGI. The V and J ends lost 5 bases and 10 bases respectively, with 15 bases between them. CDR3 protein: CASSSTGSRSPLHF. The CDR3 DNA follows: TGTGCCAGCAGTAGTACAGGTTCGCGGTCACCCCTCCACTTT.

The chain couples TRBV4-1 to TRBJ1-1, with D possibly matching TRBD1 (5 bases). Trimming pared 3 bases from V and 1 base from J, leaving 12 bases between. This CDR3 has 15 residues. Germline assignment: CDR1 MGHRA and CDR2 YSYEKL. In DNA form, the CDR3 reads TGCGCCAGCAGCCAGAAAGGGGCCGGGAACACTGAAGCTTTCTTT. This sequence encodes CASSQKGAGNTEAFF.

The chain carries TRBV3-1 (or the pseudogene TRBV3-2) and TRBJ1-6; D might be TRBD1 (5 bases). The V and J ends lost 1 base and 10 bases respectively, with 14 bases between them. Germline V gene data show CDR1 as LGHDT and CDR2 as YNNKEL (reference sequence). This CDR3 has 15 amino acids. The CDR3 DNA is TGTGCCAGCAGCCAAGGAGGTCAGGGCGGCTCACCCCTCCACTTT. Translating gives CASSQGGQGGSPLHF.

This chain uses TRBV6-5 with TRBJ1-2; tentative D call: TRBD1 (5 bases). V was shortened by 6 bases and J by 8 bases, with 16 bases between the two germline ends. Germline V gene sequence: CDR1 MNHEY, CDR2 SVGAGI. This CDR3 has 13 amino acids. CDR3 amino acids: CASRIRQFLGYTF. Written as DNA, the CDR3 is TGTGCCAGCAGAATAAGACAGTTCCTCGGCTACACCTTC.

The V gene is TRBV29-1, the J gene TRBJ2-3, with D perhaps TRBD2 (6 bases). V was trimmed by 3 bases and J by 3 bases, leaving 22 bases between them. Germline lookup yields CDR1 SQVTM and CDR2 ANQGSEA. This CDR3 has 17 amino acids. CDR3 coding DNA: TGCAGCGTTGAGTATATTCTTGGCGCGGGGCGGACAGATACGCAGTATTTT. Translating it yields CSVEYILGAGRTDTQYF.

This rearrangement joins TRBV18 to TRBJ2-3, with D possibly being TRBD1 (5 bases). This CDR3 is built from 14 residues. The V gene's germline CDR1 is KGHSH and CDR2 LQKENI. Trimming cost V 3 bases and J 5 bases, with 12 bases left between them. As DNA, the CDR3 is TGTGCCAGCTCACCCCTACTAAGGGGAGATACGCAGTATTTT. Encoded protein: CASSPLLRGDTQYF.

This clone occurred a few times. J is TRBJ1-1 and V is TRBV5-4, with unresolved D. Per the germline V gene, CDR1 is SGHNT and CDR2 is YYREEE (reference sequence). Trimming removed 4 bases at V and 4 bases at J, with 14 bases between. This CDR3 region has 14 residues. The CDR3 sequence is CASSVTARGTEAFF. The CDR3 bases are TGTGCCAGCAGCGTAACTGCCAGAGGCACTGAAGCTTTCTTT.

The chain couples TRBV24-1 to TRBJ2-1; a possible D gene is TRBD1 (5 bases). V was pared by 0 bases and J by 14 bases, with 10 bases between. This CDR3 spans 12 amino acids. From germline, CDR1 is KGHDR and CDR2 SFDVKD. This chain's CDR3 is CATSDLRQNEFF. The CDR3 DNA is TGTGCCACCAGTGATTTGAGACAGAATGAGTTCTTC.

In its sample, this clone was seen a few times. CDR3 protein: CASSQGTGGETQYF. For the CDR3, the DNA is TGTGCCAGCAGCCAGGGAACAGGGGGTGAGACCCAGTACTTC. This sequence joins TRBV3-1 (or the pseudogene TRBV3-2) and TRBJ2-5; 8 positions agree with TRBD1. The CDR3 is 14 residues long. V lost 3 bases and J lost 5; bases outside the gene matches: 5. Germline V lookup: CDR1 LGHDT, CDR2 YNNKEL (reference sequence).

This clone was found once. This rearrangement joins TRBV7-2 to TRBJ2-5; no firm D call. Germline V gene lookup returns CDR1 SGHTA and CDR2 FQGNSA. The CDR3 consists of 11 residues. V was clipped by 4 bases and J by 7 bases, with 7 bases between them. CDR3 amino acids: CASSSGGTQYF. The CDR3 DNA reads TGTGCCAGCAGCTCTGGCGGGACCCAGTACTTC.

This clone has just one count. The rearrangement uses TRBV5-4 and TRBJ2-5; TRBD1 matches 9 bases. The germline CDR1 and CDR2 sequences are SGHNT and YYREEE (reference sequence). V lost 4 bases, J lost 9 bases, and 13 bases stayed unmatched. The CDR3 has 15 amino acids. In DNA, the CDR3 is TGTGCCAGCAGCGCTCGGGACAGGGTTTTCACGGCCCAGTACTTC. Translated, it gives CASSARDRVFTAQYF.